The sequence of this T cell receptor (beta chain) was determined in a study of blood T cell repertoires in COVID-19. Turning to the study itself: Samples taken during acute and convalescent COVID-19 were collected in the United States, Italy and Spain. From T cells, B-cell-depleted T cells, or PBMCs came the material, which was cDNA or gDNA.

Original methodology: Estimation of nucleated cell counts was performed using reference gene primer amplification. Measured with immunoSEQ multiplex PCR; TCRdb has only the in-frame clones, and not every one. For V, J and clone size, that table is used; D and trimming come from the DNA. The sample records some 350,000 clones, 70% to 90% being singletons. The length of the CDR3 is 12 residues. From germline, CDR1 is SGDLS and CDR2 YYNGEE. Trimming pared 0 bases from V and 12 bases from J, leaving 10 bases between. The chain employs TRBV9 and TRBJ2-1; D might be TRBD2 (5 bases). The sample comprised peripheral blood. The sequence was obtained from a human donor in a cohort sampled during active COVID-19. The CDR3 nucleotides are TGTGCCAGCAGCGTAGATGAAACTAGGCAGTTCTTC. Protein product: CASSVDETRQFF.